The next 4 T cell receptor beta chains were all read from a single sample in a study of kidney transplant recipient with SARS-CoV-2 infection. In TCRdb, the reads were re-called with MiXCR into one record per CDR3 protein. This sample carries fewer than 250,000 distinct CDR3 sequences, 29% of them seen once, and the ten largest clones take roughly 7.3%. Sequencing was performed on a blood sample, taken at baseline and between days 110 and 120 from a kidney transplant recipient. The receptors were gathered from a male patient aged 25 to 39 who had COVID-19 and was a kidney transplant recipient. Some T cells may be graft donor cells.

With respect to this clonotype: A much more abundant neighbour one base away suggests this may be a read error. The chain's CDR3 is CASSYGSDGATEAFF. The CDR3 DNA reads TGTGCCAGCAGTTATGGGAGCGACGGGGCCACTGAAGCTTTCTTT. This chain connects TRBV6-5 to TRBJ1-1, with a tentative D call TRBD1 (5 bases). CDR3 length equals 15 residues. The V and J ends lost 3 bases and 4 bases respectively, with 15 bases between them. The germline V gene has CDR1 MNHEY and CDR2 SVGAGI.

Of note for this clonotype: A much bigger clone sits one base away, suggesting this may be a read error. The V call is TRBV6-8, the J call TRBJ2-5; D possibly corresponds to TRBD2 (5 bases). CDR3 size: 13 residues. Germline V gene lookup returns CDR1 MNHGY and CDR2 SAAAGT. The CDR3 reads CTSSSGNQETQYF. Here the CDR3 DNA reads TGTACCAGCAGTTCGGGAAACCAAGAGACCCAGTACTTC.

This clonotype was seen more than once but under ten times. The chain has TRBV20-1 and TRBJ2-1; 12 nucleotides align to TRBD2. CDR1 and CDR2 from the germline V gene are DFQATT and SNEGSKA (reference sequence). J gave up 5 bases and V 7 bases, and 6 bases lay outside the gene matches. This CDR3 comprises 14 residues. The CDR3 sequence is CSVRTSGIHNEQFF. DNA for the CDR3: TGCAGTGTACGGACTAGCGGGATCCACAATGAGCAGTTCTTC.

The J gene is TRBJ2-1, the V gene TRBV2; 16 bases align to TRBD2. V shed 6 bases and J 8 bases; nucleotides not matched to a gene: 4. The germline V gene encodes CDR1 SNHLY and CDR2 FYNNEI. This CDR3 has 15 amino acids. The CDR3 is CASRGLAGGSHEQFF. For the CDR3, the DNA is TGTGCCAGCAGGGGACTAGCGGGAGGGAGTCATGAGCAGTTCTTC.